This TCR beta chain is drawn from a study of CD8+CD57+ T cells in acquired aplastic anemia. Study-level background: 3.2 ug was the average amount of DNA from sorted CD4+ and CD8+ cells.

Worth noting for this clonotype: Its antigen is unknown.

Notes on the study in general: CD8+ Simpson's diversity did not differ significantly between patients and controls.

Whoever was chosen for sequencing had shown CD8+CD57+ cell expansion by flow cytometry. Severe acquired aplastic anemia was present in all patients. Therapy had not been given to patients before blood sampling. The TCR beta profiling, which covered VDJ combination and CDR3 sequence, was carried out using genomic DNA as the template. TCRdb recomputed calls from the reads with MiXCR, one row per CDR3 protein. This repertoire shows about 270,000 distinct CDR3 sequences, around 82% found once; its top ten account for 42%. The sample comprised sorted CD4+, CD8+, or CD8+CD57+ T cells (not recorded which) from PBMCs. This sequence originates from a human donor with aplastic anemia.

The CDR3 is CASSLGRGGYEQYV. DNA for the CDR3: TGTGCCAGCAGTTTAGGTAGGGGCGGCTACGAGCAGTACGTC. The V call is TRBV19, the J call TRBJ2-7, with D perhaps TRBD1 (5 bases). The ends were cut back, 9 bases at V and 3 bases at J, with 18 bases in the middle. This CDR3 comprises 14 residues. Germline V gene sequence: CDR1 LNHDA, CDR2 SQIVND (reference sequence).